This TCR beta chain comes out of a study of T cells after posttransplantation cyclophosphamide. Study outcomes and limitations: Skin or GI-infiltrating T cells shared few TRB sequences with blood. Later post-transplant blood repertoires were often dominated by donor CD8+ memory clones. Recipient CMV seropositivity and CMV reactivation strongly tracked TRB clonality.

Of note for this clone: No antigen is known for it.

The CDR3 runs to 16 residues. Trimming took 6 bases from V and 4 from J; bases not matched to a gene: 13. The germline gives CDR1 SNHLY, CDR2 FYNNEI. Measured with immunoSEQ multiplex PCR; TCRdb has only the in-frame clones, and not every one. This sample has around 23,000 clones, with about 76% found just once. On the day of bone marrow donation, the related graft donor provided peripheral blood. The TCR originated in a woman aged 60-75 years in good health, CMV-negative, and a related stem cell transplant donor. The chain recombines TRBV2 with TRBJ1-1, with 8 bases identical to TRBD1. What was sequenced was memory CD4+ T cells sorted from PBMCs. The CDR3 DNA reads as TGTGCCAGCAGCCGGGACAGGCCCAACGGGGGCACTGAAGCTTTCTTT. Translated, it gives CASSRDRPNGGTEAFF.